These 9 T cell receptor beta chains originate from one sample sequenced in a study of T cells after yellow fever vaccination. TCRdb re-called the 5' RACE reads with MiXCR, one entry per CDR3 protein. This sample has some 260,000 distinct CDR3 sequences, with about 5.2% found just once. Sequenced here: CD4+ T cells sorted from PBMCs, sampled on the day of the yellow fever booster vaccination. The source of these receptors is a young man who received the YFV17D yellow fever vaccine.

V and J are TRBV4-2 and TRBJ2-5; 9 nucleotides align to TRBD2. Germline V gives CDR1 LGHNA, CDR2 YNFKEQ. CDR3 size: 14 residues. The ends lost 4 bases at V and 7 bases at J; junction bases unmatched: 7. Here the CDR3 reads CASSRSGGEGTQYF. In DNA form, the CDR3 reads TGTGCCAGCAGCCGTAGCGGGGGAGAGGGGACCCAGTACTTC.

This clonotype showed up just a few times. V is TRBV20-1 and J is TRBJ2-1, with 9 bases identical to TRBD2. Per germline, CDR1 DFQATT and CDR2 SNEGSKA (reference sequence). Losses at the gene ends were 7 bases for V and 7 bases for J; bases not matched to a gene: 17. The CDR3 has 16 amino acids. CDR3 amino acids: CSVPRWAGGSQNEQFF. CDR3 coding DNA: TGCAGTGTCCCCCGGTGGGCGGGGGGGTCACAAAATGAGCAGTTCTTC.

V and J are TRBV7-2 and TRBJ2-7; D perhaps matches TRBD2 (5 bases). The CDR3 length is 16 residues. Germline assignment: CDR1 SGHTA and CDR2 FQGNSA. Trimming cost V 6 bases and J 0 bases, with 18 bases left between them. CDR3 sequence: CASSGTGEGSSYEQYF. The DNA of the CDR3 is TGTGCCAGCAGTGGTACCGGTGAGGGCAGCTCCTACGAGCAGTACTTC.

This clonotype was detected only a few times. The CDR3 region is CASHARGGLPEAFF. The CDR3 DNA follows: TGTGCCAGCCACGCCCGGGGGGGGCTGCCTGAAGCTTTCTTT. This chain connects TRBV6-1 to TRBJ1-1; D perhaps matches TRBD1 (6 bases). V was shortened by 8 bases and J by 6 bases, with 19 bases between the two germline ends. CDR3 length equals 14 residues. From germline, CDR1 is MNHNS and CDR2 SASEGT.

This clonotype was seen more than once but under ten times. This chain joins TRBV20-1 and TRBJ2-3; 9 bases are shared with TRBD1. The V segment lost 5 bases and the J segment 6 bases; nucleotides outside the gene matches: 9. Germline V gene lookup returns CDR1 DFQATT and CDR2 SNEGSKA (reference sequence). The CDR3 runs 14 residues. The CDR3 protein is CSAEQGAFGDTQYF. CDR3 bases: TGCAGTGCTGAACAGGGGGCTTTTGGGGATACGCAGTATTTT.

Only a few counts were recorded for this clonotype. The chain has TRBV19 and TRBJ1-1; no clear D. V lost 5 bases and J lost 1, with 14 bases in between. Germline V gene sequence: CDR1 LNHDA, CDR2 SQIVND (reference sequence). The CDR3 loop spans 15 amino acids. The CDR3 sequence: CASSQNQLRNTEAFF. The CDR3 bases are TGTGCCAGTAGTCAAAACCAGCTTAGGAACACTGAAGCTTTCTTT.

This clonotype was counted only a few times. V usage is TRBV5-1 and J usage is TRBJ1-2, with TRBD1 matching over 11 bases. The CDR3 is made up of 16 amino acids. Per germline, CDR1 SGHRS and CDR2 YFSETQ. Trimming took 2 bases from V and 3 from J; bases not matched to a gene: 6. The CDR3, as DNA: TGCGCCAGCAGCTTACTGGACAGGGGGCCGCACTATGGCTACACCTTC. Its translation: CASSLLDRGPHYGYTF.

This clonotype was seen repeatedly, ten times or more. The chain carries TRBV20-1 and TRBJ1-2; TRBD1 matches 7 bases. Trimming at V came to 2 bases and at J to 3 bases, leaving 9 bases not matched to a gene. CDR3 size: 15 residues. CDR1 and CDR2 from the germline V gene are DFQATT and SNEGSKA (reference sequence). This CDR3 is CSARPAGGSDYGYTF. The DNA of the CDR3 is TGCAGTGCTAGACCTGCAGGGGGTTCAGACTATGGCTACACCTTC.

This clonotype turned up a few times. The V gene is TRBV7-9, the J gene TRBJ2-3; 7 bases are a match to TRBD1. The J segment lost 2 bases and the V segment lost 5 bases, leaving 7 bases of the junction unmatched. The CDR3 runs to 15 residues. The germline gives CDR1 SEHNR, CDR2 FQNEAQ (reference sequence). The CDR3 sequence: CASSGNRGFTDTQYF. Written as DNA, the CDR3 is TGTGCCAGCAGCGGCAACAGGGGCTTCACAGATACGCAGTATTTT.